Reported below is one T cell receptor (beta chain). This receptor's antigen is unknown. There are no base qualities to consult, and no much larger clone falls within one base. Other DNA sequences in the same sample also yield this CDR3. This specimen belongs to a study of control samples from healthy donors and cancer patients (dated by TCRdb to about 2020). The junction shows trimming of 2 bases on V and 0 bases on J, plus 5 bases between the germline ends. CDR1 and CDR2 are drawn from the germline V gene (reference sequence): LNHDA, SQIVND. The CDR3 covers 14 residues, taking in both the cysteine and the phenylalanine. The sequence is cut down to CDR3 DNA, 42 bases in frame from base 1. The library was built by means of the immunoSEQ multiplex PCR assay. The source is immuneACCESS, and TCRdb retained only in-frame sequences with V and J called. Part of the clones is not carried over; for the studies checked, unresolved V genes explain less than half of this, and the remainder is unexplained. Across this sample there are 200,000 to 250,000 clones, with roughly 94% seen only once. The ten largest clones take up about 1.4% of the sample.

The V and J segments used are TRBV19 and TRBJ1-5, with no reliable assignment of the D segment. The clonotype originates from a man aged 50 or older in good health. The material sequenced was blood. The DNA sequence is TGTGCCAGTAGTATAAGGGATAGCAATCAGCCCCAGCATTTT. Its protein is CASSIRDSNQPQHF. Where the CDR3 stops, the reference TRBV19 and TRBJ1-5 genes take over; the full variable domain is DGGITQSPKYLFRKEGQNVTLSCEQNLNHDAMYWYRQDPGQGLRLIYYSQIVNDFQKGDIAEGYSVSREKKESFPLTVTSAQKNPTAFYLCASSIRDSNQPQHFGDGTRLSIL.